This section outlines one TCR beta chain sequence together with its context. Antigen: not known. A second about 7 to 11 cycle PCR used barcoded and J-beta primers. Each CDR3 protein is one row after TCRdb ran MiXCR on the 5' RACE reads. The repertoire holds fewer than 950,000 distinct CDR3 sequences, with 35% to 40% as singletons. Germline CDR1 MNHEY, CDR2 SVGAGI. The V and J ends lost 10 bases and 1 base respectively, with 8 bases between them. This CDR3 is 11 amino acids long. This specimen comes from a study of blood T cells in healthy people across ages. Broader study findings: TCR beta diversity per million T cells fell roughly linearly with age. Unsorted PBMCs prevented conclusive naive versus antigen-experienced comparison. Unknown CMV status may confound age-related changes in expanded clones. Researchers report that TCR beta diversity correlated strongly with naive T cell percentage.

The TCR originated in a man between 18 and 29 years old in good health. The specimen was blood. V is TRBV6-5 and J is TRBJ2-7; no clear D gene. In DNA, the CDR3 is TGTGCCACCGAACAATCCTACGAGCAGTACTTC. Amino acid sequence: CATEQSYEQYF.